A selection of T cell receptor beta chains follows, all from one sample in a study of CD8+CD57+ T cells in acquired aplastic anemia. TCRdb redid the calling of the reads with MiXCR, one entry per CDR3 protein. This sample has approximately 200,000 distinct CDR3 sequences, with 64% found just once. The sequenced sample consisted of sorted CD4+, CD8+, or CD8+CD57+ T cells (not recorded which) from PBMCs. The receptors come from a human donor with severe aplastic anemia or a healthy control (not recorded which). CDR3s include the opening cysteine and the closing phenylalanine or tryptophan. Fields, in order: D gene, clone size, V gene, J gene, CDR3 protein, CDR3 DNA. The D gene is left open where the match is weak. Only some rows state a clone size, as once, few, many or a class for expanded clones.

d_gene: -
abundance: -
v_gene: TRBV9
j_gene: TRBJ1-1
CDR3aa: CASSVRAGLNTEAFF
CDR3nt: TGTGCCAGCAGCGTTAGGGCAGGATTGAACACTGAAGCTTTCTTT

d_gene: TRBD1
abundance: -
v_gene: TRBV5-1
j_gene: TRBJ2-7
CDR3aa: CASSWGTGGVYEQYF
CDR3nt: TGCGCCAGCAGCTGGGGGACAGGGGGGGTCTACGAGCAGTACTTC

d_gene: TRBD1
abundance: -
v_gene: TRBV19
j_gene: TRBJ2-5
CDR3aa: CASSIGGDSRKTQYF
CDR3nt: TGTGCCAGTAGTATAGGTGGGGACAGTCGGAAGACCCAGTACTTC

d_gene: TRBD2
abundance: -
v_gene: TRBV9
j_gene: TRBJ2-3
CDR3aa: CASSVAPSGGGYTQYF
CDR3nt: TGTGCCAGCAGCGTAGCTCCTAGCGGGGGCGGGTATACGCAGTATTTT

d_gene: -
abundance: -
v_gene: TRBV2
j_gene: TRBJ1-1
CDR3aa: CASGGLIGTEAFF
CDR3nt: TGTGCCAGCGGGGGACTCATTGGGACTGAAGCTTTCTTT

d_gene: -
abundance: -
v_gene: TRBV4-3
j_gene: TRBJ2-7
CDR3aa: CASSRQPQNEQYF
CDR3nt: TGCGCCAGCAGCAGGCAGCCTCAGAACGAGCAGTACTTC

d_gene: -
abundance: -
v_gene: TRBV19
j_gene: TRBJ1-6
CDR3aa: CATTPSRYSPLHF
CDR3nt: TGTGCCACCACGCCCTCAAGGTATTCACCCCTCCACTTT

d_gene: -
abundance: -
v_gene: TRBV5-5
j_gene: TRBJ2-1
CDR3aa: CASSLDSGGEQFF
CDR3nt: TGTGCCAGCAGTCTGGACAGCGGAGGTGAGCAGTTCTTC

d_gene: TRBD1
abundance: -
v_gene: TRBV14
j_gene: TRBJ2-7
CDR3aa: CASSQATGGLEQYF
CDR3nt: TGTGCCAGCAGCCAAGCGACAGGGGGCCTCGAGCAGTACTTC

d_gene: -
abundance: few
v_gene: TRBV10-3
j_gene: TRBJ1-5
CDR3aa: CAISERDGVWPQHF
CDR3nt: TGTGCCATCAGTGAGCGGGACGGTGTTTGGCCCCAGCATTTT

d_gene: -
abundance: once
v_gene: TRBV6-2/TRBV6-3
j_gene: TRBJ1-2
CDR3aa: CASRDNGRTYGYTF
CDR3nt: TGTGCCAGCAGGGATAACGGACGGACCTATGGCTACACCTTC

d_gene: -
abundance: -
v_gene: TRBV29-1
j_gene: TRBJ1-5
CDR3aa: CSVEQGPNQPQHF
CDR3nt: TGCAGCGTTGAACAGGGTCCCAATCAGCCCCAGCATTTT

d_gene: -
abundance: -
v_gene: TRBV12-3/TRBV12-4
j_gene: TRBJ2-7
CDR3aa: CASSFGGPYEQYF
CDR3nt: TGTGCCAGCAGTTTCGGGGGGCCCTACGAGCAGTACTTC

d_gene: -
abundance: -
v_gene: TRBV20-1
j_gene: TRBJ1-6
CDR3aa: CSASSGARSYNSPLHF
CDR3nt: TGCAGTGCTAGCTCGGGGGCGCGTTCCTATAATTCACCCCTCCACTTT

d_gene: -
abundance: many
v_gene: TRBV9
j_gene: TRBJ1-1
CDR3aa: CASSVDGWTEAFF
CDR3nt: TGTGCCAGCAGCGTAGACGGTTGGACTGAAGCTTTCTTT

d_gene: -
abundance: -
v_gene: TRBV7-7
j_gene: TRBJ1-1
CDR3aa: CASSAPGEDTEAFF
CDR3nt: TGTGCTAGCAGCGCCCCGGGGGAGGACACTGAAGCTTTCTTT

d_gene: TRBD1
abundance: few
v_gene: TRBV19
j_gene: TRBJ1-5
CDR3aa: CASSAGQGFSNQPQHF
CDR3nt: TGTGCCAGTAGTGCCGGACAGGGATTTAGCAATCAGCCCCAGCATTTT

d_gene: TRBD2
abundance: -
v_gene: TRBV5-4
j_gene: TRBJ2-5
CDR3aa: CASSQDGASGGQKAQYF
CDR3nt: TGTGCCAGCAGCCAAGATGGAGCTAGCGGGGGGCAAAAGGCCCAGTACTTC

d_gene: -
abundance: few
v_gene: TRBV7-7
j_gene: TRBJ2-3
CDR3aa: CASSLDFTDTQYF
CDR3nt: TGTGCTAGCAGCTTGGACTTCACAGATACGCAGTATTTT

d_gene: TRBD1
abundance: -
v_gene: TRBV2
j_gene: TRBJ1-4
CDR3aa: CASSDGDRAQQKLFF
CDR3nt: TGTGCCAGCAGTGACGGGGACAGGGCGCAGCAAAAACTGTTTTTT

d_gene: TRBD2
abundance: -
v_gene: TRBV5-1
j_gene: TRBJ2-5
CDR3aa: CASSSAWGGEETQYF
CDR3nt: TGCGCCAGCAGCTCCGCGTGGGGGGGTGAAGAGACCCAGTACTTC

d_gene: TRBD1
abundance: -
v_gene: TRBV4-2
j_gene: TRBJ1-4
CDR3aa: CASSQDDRGVTNEKLFF
CDR3nt: TGTGCCAGCAGCCAGGATGACAGGGGGGTAACTAATGAAAAACTGTTTTTT

d_gene: TRBD1
abundance: -
v_gene: TRBV20-1
j_gene: TRBJ1-2
CDR3aa: CSARTTGIDGYTF
CDR3nt: TGCAGTGCTAGAACGACAGGGATCGACGGCTACACCTTC

d_gene: -
abundance: -
v_gene: TRBV6-5
j_gene: TRBJ1-2
CDR3aa: CASSYGTQDGYTF
CDR3nt: TGTGCCAGCAGTTACGGGACGCAAGATGGCTACACCTTC

d_gene: -
abundance: few
v_gene: TRBV28
j_gene: TRBJ2-1
CDR3aa: CASSWSWDTLYNEQFF
CDR3nt: TGTGCCAGCAGTTGGTCTTGGGACACTCTTTACAATGAGCAGTTCTTC

d_gene: -
abundance: -
v_gene: TRBV7-9
j_gene: TRBJ1-3
CDR3aa: CASSYSWGSGNTIYF
CDR3nt: TGTGCCAGCAGCTATTCATGGGGTTCTGGAAACACCATATATTTT

d_gene: -
abundance: once
v_gene: TRBV9
j_gene: TRBJ1-2
CDR3aa: CASTPLEGNYGYTF
CDR3nt: TGTGCCAGCACCCCACTGGAGGGTAACTATGGCTACACCTTC

d_gene: -
abundance: -
v_gene: TRBV24-1
j_gene: TRBJ2-1
CDR3aa: CATSDPRPGTLGHNEQFF
CDR3nt: TGTGCCACCAGTGATCCCAGGCCCGGGACCCTGGGGCACAATGAGCAGTTCTTC

d_gene: -
abundance: -
v_gene: TRBV20-1
j_gene: TRBJ2-1
CDR3aa: CSVVWAYPSSYNEQFF
CDR3nt: TGCAGCGTTGTGTGGGCCTATCCGAGCTCCTACAATGAGCAGTTCTTC

d_gene: -
abundance: -
v_gene: TRBV2
j_gene: TRBJ2-5
CDR3aa: CASSIGQETQYF
CDR3nt: TGTGCCAGCAGTATCGGCCAAGAGACCCAGTACTTC

d_gene: -
abundance: few
v_gene: TRBV12-3/TRBV12-4
j_gene: TRBJ1-6
CDR3aa: CASSPSVRNSPLHF
CDR3nt: TGTGCCAGCAGTCCAAGTGTTCGGAATTCACCCCTCCACTTT

d_gene: -
abundance: -
v_gene: TRBV7-3
j_gene: TRBJ2-7
CDR3aa: CASSLDLSLNYEQYF
CDR3nt: TGTGCCAGCAGCTTGGACCTCAGCCTAAACTACGAGCAGTACTTC

d_gene: TRBD1
abundance: -
v_gene: TRBV12-3/TRBV12-4
j_gene: TRBJ1-2
CDR3aa: CASSLAGTGAVGFGYGYTF
CDR3nt: TGTGCCAGCAGTTTGGCCGGGACAGGGGCGGTAGGTTTCGGCTATGGCTACACCTTC

d_gene: TRBD1
abundance: -
v_gene: TRBV5-1
j_gene: TRBJ2-7
CDR3aa: CAGSLSGQGYEQYF
CDR3nt: TGCGCCGGCAGCCTGTCAGGACAGGGCTACGAGCAGTACTTC

d_gene: TRBD2
abundance: few
v_gene: TRBV7-7
j_gene: TRBJ2-3
CDR3aa: CASSLTSTTDTQYF
CDR3nt: TGTGCTAGCAGCCTGACTAGCACCACAGATACGCAGTATTTT

d_gene: TRBD1
abundance: -
v_gene: TRBV7-3
j_gene: TRBJ2-7
CDR3aa: CASSLTGDSTYEQYF
CDR3nt: TGTGCCAGCAGCTTAACAGGGGACAGTACCTACGAGCAGTACTTC

d_gene: -
abundance: -
v_gene: TRBV5-1
j_gene: TRBJ2-1
CDR3aa: CASSWGRSNEQFF
CDR3nt: TGCGCCAGCAGTTGGGGAAGGAGCAATGAGCAGTTCTTC

d_gene: -
abundance: -
v_gene: TRBV29-1
j_gene: TRBJ2-7
CDR3aa: CSVARTYEQYF
CDR3nt: TGCAGCGTTGCCCGAACCTACGAGCAGTACTTC

d_gene: TRBD1
abundance: -
v_gene: TRBV9
j_gene: TRBJ1-2
CDR3aa: CASSGWTGAYGYTF
CDR3nt: TGTGCCAGCAGCGGATGGACAGGGGCCTATGGCTACACCTTC

d_gene: -
abundance: -
v_gene: TRBV20-1
j_gene: TRBJ2-2
CDR3aa: CSVKRWDLDTGELFF
CDR3nt: TGCAGTGTTAAAAGGTGGGATCTTGACACCGGGGAGCTGTTTTTT

d_gene: -
abundance: few
v_gene: TRBV20-1
j_gene: TRBJ1-2
CDR3aa: CSAKIGQTLAYF
CDR3nt: TGCAGTGCAAAGATCGGGCAGACCTTGGCTTACTTC

d_gene: -
abundance: -
v_gene: TRBV19
j_gene: TRBJ2-3
CDR3aa: CATTTGTADTQYF
CDR3nt: TGTGCCACTACGACAGGGACTGCGGATACGCAGTATTTT

d_gene: -
abundance: -
v_gene: TRBV29-1
j_gene: TRBJ2-5
CDR3aa: CSVEFPSQTQYF
CDR3nt: TGCAGCGTTGAGTTCCCGTCCCAGACCCAGTACTTC

d_gene: TRBD2
abundance: -
v_gene: TRBV10-3
j_gene: TRBJ2-7
CDR3aa: CAISEFGLAGGSYEQYF
CDR3nt: TGTGCCATCAGTGAATTCGGGCTAGCGGGGGGCTCCTACGAGCAGTACTTC

d_gene: TRBD1
abundance: once
v_gene: TRBV2
j_gene: TRBJ1-6
CDR3aa: CASKGTGSSYNSPLHF
CDR3nt: TGTGCCAGCAAAGGGACAGGGAGCTCCTATAATTCACCCCTCCACTTT

d_gene: -
abundance: once
v_gene: TRBV29-1
j_gene: TRBJ2-2
CDR3aa: CSVETQGNTGELFF
CDR3nt: TGCAGCGTTGAAACCCAGGGGAACACCGGGGAGCTGTTTTTT

d_gene: -
abundance: -
v_gene: TRBV15
j_gene: TRBJ1-3
CDR3aa: CATSRAGNTIYF
CDR3nt: TGTGCCACCAGCAGAGCTGGAAACACCATATATTTT

d_gene: TRBD1
abundance: many
v_gene: TRBV2
j_gene: TRBJ1-6
CDR3aa: CASSPIPGGDYSPLHF
CDR3nt: TGTGCCAGCAGTCCAATCCCAGGGGGCGATTATTCACCCCTCCACTTT

d_gene: TRBD2
abundance: few
v_gene: TRBV12-5
j_gene: TRBJ2-5
CDR3aa: CASGFRGGRAETQYF
CDR3nt: TGTGCTAGTGGTTTTCGGGGGGGCCGGGCAGAGACCCAGTACTTC

d_gene: -
abundance: -
v_gene: TRBV7-2
j_gene: TRBJ1-5
CDR3aa: CASSLFGGTGNQPQHF
CDR3nt: TGTGCCAGCAGCTTATTTGGGGGTACAGGCAATCAGCCCCAGCATTTT

d_gene: -
abundance: -
v_gene: TRBV6-5
j_gene: TRBJ2-7
CDR3aa: CATRTGGAYGEQYF
CDR3nt: TGTGCCACACGGACTGGGGGCGCTTACGGCGAGCAGTACTTC

d_gene: TRBD2
abundance: once
v_gene: TRBV12-3/TRBV12-4
j_gene: TRBJ2-3
CDR3aa: CASSYEVAGTYTDTQYF
CDR3nt: TGTGCCAGCAGTTATGAGGTAGCGGGAACCTACACAGATACGCAGTATTTT

d_gene: -
abundance: once
v_gene: TRBV24-1
j_gene: TRBJ2-3
CDR3aa: CATTGATDTQYF
CDR3nt: TGTGCCACCACAGGGGCCACAGATACGCAGTATTTT

d_gene: -
abundance: -
v_gene: TRBV20-1
j_gene: TRBJ1-5
CDR3aa: CSAIPSKGPSNQPQHF
CDR3nt: TGCAGTGCTATCCCATCAAAGGGACCTAGCAATCAGCCCCAGCATTTT

d_gene: -
abundance: -
v_gene: TRBV19
j_gene: TRBJ1-5
CDR3aa: CASTPSAGGNQPQHF
CDR3nt: TGTGCCAGTACCCCGTCGGCAGGGGGCAATCAGCCCCAGCATTTT

d_gene: TRBD1
abundance: many
v_gene: TRBV3-1
j_gene: TRBJ1-1
CDR3aa: CASSPFGQGDMNTEAFF
CDR3nt: TGTGCCAGCAGCCCCTTCGGACAGGGAGACATGAACACTGAAGCTTTCTTT

d_gene: TRBD1
abundance: -
v_gene: TRBV29-1
j_gene: TRBJ2-1
CDR3aa: CSVDPDRVNEQFF
CDR3nt: TGCAGCGTCGACCCGGACAGGGTCAATGAGCAGTTCTTC

d_gene: -
abundance: -
v_gene: TRBV24-1
j_gene: TRBJ2-1
CDR3aa: CATSSYNEQFF
CDR3nt: TGTGCCACCAGTTCCTACAATGAGCAGTTCTTC

d_gene: TRBD1
abundance: few
v_gene: TRBV2
j_gene: TRBJ1-6
CDR3aa: CASRPGGNSPLHF
CDR3nt: TGTGCCAGTCGACCAGGGGGGAATTCACCCCTCCACTTT

d_gene: -
abundance: many
v_gene: TRBV27
j_gene: TRBJ2-6
CDR3aa: CASSRGGANVLTF
CDR3nt: TGTGCCAGCAGTCGCGGGGGGGCCAACGTCCTGACTTTC